This T cell receptor beta chain came from a study of T cells in Graves' hyperthyroidism and ophthalmopathy. Study overall: Blood was drawn when the patient was first diagnosed and still untreated.

RNA transcripts gave rise to amplified TCR beta CDR3 regions. The HTBI primer set was used in a first-round RT-PCR of the TCR CDR3. TCRdb analysed the multiplex PCR reads with MiXCR anew, one entry per CDR3 protein. The sample has hundreds of thousands of distinct CDR3 sequences; roughly 40% are singletons. Notes on the study in general: Appearing also in blood were most of the thyroid clonotypes expanded above 0.001.

Aged 18 to 65, the patients had hyperthyroidism that was newly diagnosed and had lasted under 2 months. This sample holds PBMCs from about 9.3 ml fresh peripheral blood. About this clonotype itself: Its antigen is unidentified. A junction end diverges from the germline sequence, so it may reflect a read error.

Germline loops: CDR1 LNHNV, CDR2 YYDKDF (reference sequence). The CDR3 length is 16 residues. What was sequenced was blood. The sequence was collected from a man aged 18 to 30 with Graves' hyperthyroidism. The chain uses TRBV15 and TRBJ2-2; D may match TRBD1 or TRBD2 (6 bases each). In DNA, the CDR3 is TGTGCCGCCAGCAGCCCGGGGGCGAGGAACACCGGGGAGCTGTTTTTT. It yields the protein CAASSPGARNTGELFF.